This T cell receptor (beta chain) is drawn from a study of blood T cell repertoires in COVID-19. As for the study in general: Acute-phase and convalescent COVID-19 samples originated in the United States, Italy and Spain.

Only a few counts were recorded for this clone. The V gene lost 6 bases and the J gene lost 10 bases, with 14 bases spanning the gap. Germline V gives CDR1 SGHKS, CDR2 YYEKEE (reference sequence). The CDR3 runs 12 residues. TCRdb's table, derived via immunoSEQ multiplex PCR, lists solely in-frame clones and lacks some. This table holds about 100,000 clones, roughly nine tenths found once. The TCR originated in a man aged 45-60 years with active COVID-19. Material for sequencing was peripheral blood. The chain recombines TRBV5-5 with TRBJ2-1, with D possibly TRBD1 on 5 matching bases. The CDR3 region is CASTKGWQEQFF. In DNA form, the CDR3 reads TGTGCCAGCACCAAGGGGTGGCAAGAGCAGTTCTTC.